The 12 T cell receptor beta chains below all came from one sample that was sequenced in a study of Graves' ophthalmopathy and Graves' hyperthyroidism. Amplified TCR beta CDR3 regions were obtained using RNA transcripts as template. Scientists carried out first-round RT-PCR using HTBI primers and then a second-round multiplex PCR. TCRdb redid the calling of the multiplex PCR reads with MiXCR, one entry per CDR3 protein. The sample has nearly 400,000 distinct CDR3 sequences, around 20% seen once. Sample: peripheral blood. All receptors come from a woman aged 18-29 years with Graves' ophthalmopathy.

This clonotype was counted only a few times. The CDR3 DNA sequence: TGTGCCAGCAGTTACAACAGAGCCTACGAGCAGTACTTC. Protein sequence: CASSYNRAYEQYF. V is TRBV12-3 or TRBV12-4 and J is TRBJ2-7; D is ambiguous. This CDR3 region has 13 residues. Trimming took 4 bases from V and 2 from J, leaving 9 bases between them.

In its sample, this clonotype was seen many times. One end of the junction is discordant with germline, which a read error may explain. The rearrangement joins TRBV7-2 to TRBJ2-5, with a tentative D call TRBD2 (7 bases). The germline CDR1 and CDR2 sequences are SGHTA and FQGNSA. This CDR3 is 16 amino acids long. Written as DNA, the CDR3 is TGTGCCAGCAGCCCCCTGCCGGGGGGCCTTGGGGAGACCCAGCACTTC. This codes for CASSPLPGGLGETQHF.

Many counts were recorded for this clonotype. The chain has TRBV9 and TRBJ2-6; no definite D call. Germline CDR1 SGDLS, CDR2 YYNGEE. The CDR3 contains 17 residues. V gave up 3 bases and J gave up 0 bases, with 13 bases separating them. The CDR3 protein is CASSATGSRSGANVLTF. The CDR3 DNA follows: TGTGCCAGCAGCGCGACGGGTTCCCGCTCTGGGGCCAACGTCCTGACTTTC.

This chain joins TRBV28 and TRBJ2-5, with 9 bases that match TRBD1. V gave up 8 bases and J gave up 4 bases; unmatched junction bases: 2. The CDR3 extends over 12 amino acids. Germline V CDR1 and CDR2: MDHEN, SYDVKM. CDR3 residues: CASRDRAETQYF. CDR3 nucleotides: TGTGCCAGCCGGGACAGGGCAGAGACCCAGTACTTC.

This clonotype was counted ten times or more. CDR3 loop: CASFGPGTSGELFF. In DNA form, the CDR3 reads TGTGCCAGCTTCGGCCCCGGGACGTCCGGGGAGCTGTTTTTT. V usage is TRBV6-2 or TRBV6-3 and J usage is TRBJ2-2; D tentatively fits TRBD1 or TRBD2 (5 bases each). Trimming took 8 bases from V and 6 from J, leaving 16 bases between them. The CDR3 covers 14 residues. In germline, CDR1 is MNHEY, CDR2 SVGEGT.

This clonotype was seen ten or more times. V gene TRBV5-1 combines with J gene TRBJ2-2; the D is unclear. The length of the CDR3 is 13 residues. V was shortened by 2 bases and J by 7 bases, with 9 bases between the two germline ends. Germline V CDR1 and CDR2: SGHRS, YFSETQ. The CDR3 protein is CASSFLPYGELFF. CDR3 nucleotides: TGCGCCAGCAGCTTCCTCCCATACGGGGAGCTGTTTTTT.

This clonotype was observed at least ten times. The V call is TRBV2, the J call TRBJ1-5, with 9 bases fitting TRBD1. Germline V gene lookup returns CDR1 SNHLY and CDR2 FYNNEI. The CDR3 is made up of 16 amino acids. With 4 bases clipped from V and 0 bases from J, the junction kept 4 bases outside the gene matches. The CDR3: CASSAGTGYSNQPQHF. The DNA for the CDR3 is TGTGCCAGCAGTGCCGGGACAGGGTATAGCAATCAGCCCCAGCATTTT.

This clonotype was observed many times. J is TRBJ1-5 and V is TRBV5-8; unclear D gene. Germline CDR1 SGHTS, CDR2 YDEGEE. This CDR3 is built from 12 residues. Trimming removed 0 bases from V and 5 bases from J, with 3 bases in between. The CDR3 DNA reads TGTGCCAGCAGCTTGGTTTATCAGCCCCAGCATTTT. It specifies CASSLVYQPQHF.

This clonotype was seen repeatedly, ten times or more. This rearrangement joins TRBV6-2 or TRBV6-3 to TRBJ1-1; 10 positions match TRBD1. V was clipped by 7 bases and J by 6 bases; unmatched bases: 5. Germline CDR1 and CDR2: MNHEY and SVGEGT. CDR3 length: 13 residues. The CDR3 nucleotides are TGTGCCAGCACCCGACAGGGGGCAGCTGAAGCTTTCTTT. Its protein product is CASTRQGAAEAFF.

This clonotype was detected ten times or more. The chain couples TRBV28 to TRBJ2-2; 8 bases are shared with TRBD1. The V gene's germline CDR1 is MDHEN and CDR2 SYDVKM. Unmatched junction bases numbered 0, after V lost 0 bases and J lost 3 bases. This CDR3 is 15 amino acids long. CDR3 nucleotide sequence: TGTGCCAGCAGTTTATGGGGACAGGACACCGGGGAGCTGTTTTTT. Translated, it gives CASSLWGQDTGELFF. Full variable domain (remainder filled in from reference TRBV28 and TRBJ2-2): DVKVTQSSRYLVKRTGEKVFLECVQDMDHENMFWYRQDPGLGLRLIYFSYDVKMKEKGDIPEGYSVSREKKERFSLILESASTNQTSMYLCASSLWGQDTGELFFGEGSRLTVL.

This clonotype was detected many times. The chain uses TRBV6-2 or TRBV6-3 and TRBJ1-1; 7 bases fit TRBD1. Germline CDR1 reads MNHEY; CDR2 reads SVGEGT. With V trimmed by 6 bases and J by 14 bases, 18 bases remained unmatched. This CDR3 spans 14 amino acids. The CDR3 coding sequence is TGTGCCAGCAGACCTCCAGGGGGAGGGGTACGGGAGTTCTTT. It translates to CASRPPGGGVREFF.

This clonotype was counted ten times or more. V gene TRBV7-2 combines with J gene TRBJ1-1; D is undetermined. With 7 bases removed from V and 0 bases from J, the gap between germline ends came to 12 bases. Germline CDR1 and CDR2: SGHTA and FQGNSA. The CDR3 loop spans 14 amino acids. The DNA for the CDR3 is TGTGCCAGCACCCGAACACGGATGAACACTGAAGCTTTCTTT. This gives the protein CASTRTRMNTEAFF.